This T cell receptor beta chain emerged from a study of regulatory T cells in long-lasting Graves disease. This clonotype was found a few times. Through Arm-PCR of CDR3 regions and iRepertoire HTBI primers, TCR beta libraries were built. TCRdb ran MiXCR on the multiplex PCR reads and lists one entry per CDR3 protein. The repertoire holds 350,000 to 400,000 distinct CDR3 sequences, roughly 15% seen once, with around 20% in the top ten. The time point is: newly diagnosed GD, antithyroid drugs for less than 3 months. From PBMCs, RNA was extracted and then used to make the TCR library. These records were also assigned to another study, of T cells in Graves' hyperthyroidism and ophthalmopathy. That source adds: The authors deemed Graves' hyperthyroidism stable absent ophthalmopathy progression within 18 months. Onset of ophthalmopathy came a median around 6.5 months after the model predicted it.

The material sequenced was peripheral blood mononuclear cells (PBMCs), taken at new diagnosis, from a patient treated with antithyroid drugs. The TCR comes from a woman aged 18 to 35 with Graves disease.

DNA of the CDR3: TGTGCCAGCAGTTTTCAGGGGATACAATACAATGAGCAGTTCTTC. Translated: CASSFQGIQYNEQFF. This rearrangement joins TRBV12-3 or TRBV12-4 to TRBJ2-1; D possibly corresponds to TRBD1 (6 bases). V was cut by 3 bases and J by 4 bases, with 13 bases left in between. CDR3 length: 15 amino acids.